This T cell receptor beta chain was obtained from a study of cytomegalovirus exposure and HLA in healthy donors. Study context: Earlier work reported 100 million or so unique TCR beta sequences from 180 million or so T cells. For the approximately 400 genotyped donors, about 81% fell within the Caucasian-associated ancestry cluster. General study findings and limits: A later analysis reported that several of the most significant clusters appeared to be linked to common viral pathogens, among them Epstein-Barr virus. In vitro testing confirmed a few CMV-associated chains as specific for CMV antigens.

The PCR contained 60 Vbeta and 13 Jbeta primers. Clones were read by immunoSEQ multiplex PCR, and TCRdb kept only the in-frame ones, dropping some. The data hold over 150,000 clones, with roughly four fifths observed a single time. As for this clone: Its antigen is as yet unknown.

Germline CDR1 and CDR2: MNHEY and SVGAGI. The CDR3 totals 15 residues. The ends were cut back, 2 bases at V and 11 bases at J, with 18 bases in the middle. The chain has TRBV6-5 and TRBJ1-4; D call uncertain. This receptor was identified in a girl aged 10 to 17 in good health and CMV-seropositive. Sequencing was carried out using PBMCs. CDR3 region: CASSYRRAPNIKLFF. CDR3 coding DNA: TGTGCCAGCAGTTACAGGAGGGCACCGAATATTAAACTGTTTTTT.